This T cell receptor (beta chain) was identified during a study of T-cell memory formation after mild COVID-19. The germline gives CDR1 MGHRA, CDR2 YSYEKL. This CDR3 region has 15 residues. Between the trimmed V and J ends, which lost 4 bases and 3 bases, there was a span of 15 bases. Using its own MiXCR run on the 5' RACE reads, TCRdb lists one record per CDR3 protein. Among 300,000 to 400,000 distinct CDR3 sequences listed, around 30% were seen once. This clonotype was obtained from an adult woman who had mild COVID-19 (a few samples of this study predate the infection). Cell type and time point are not known. Sequenced: PBMCs or a T cell subset sorted from them (not recorded which). The chain couples TRBV4-1 to TRBJ1-1; D may be TRBD1 (5 bases). The CDR3 sequence: CASSPGTGTDTEAFF. DNA of the CDR3: TGCGCCAGCAGCCCCGGGACGGGGACTGACACTGAAGCTTTCTTT.